This is a list of T cell receptor beta chains from one sample in a study of beta chain features in type 1 diabetes. Libraries were prepared by immunoSEQ multiplex PCR; TCRdb keeps only in-frame clonotypes and omits some of them. Of 350,000 to 450,000 clones listed, roughly 16% are singletons. Sequences were obtained from naive CD4+ T cells from blood. The source is a woman under 30 in good health. Each CDR3 is given with its conserved first and last residue. The D gene is left open where the match is weak. Size tells how often a clone was seen (once, few, many) or the class of an expanded clone, and some rows leave it out.

abundance,j_gene,v_gene,d_gene,CDR3aa,CDR3nt
-,TRBJ1-4,TRBV2,TRBD1,CASSDRSRTGTNEKLFF,TGTGCCAGCAGTGATCGTTCCCGGACAGGAACTAATGAAAAACTGTTTTTT
few,TRBJ2-2,TRBV9,TRBD1,CASSWTGNTGELFF,TGTGCCAGCAGTTGGACAGGGAACACCGGGGAGCTGTTTTTT
-,TRBJ1-2,TRBV30,-,CAWSVQGGYGYTF,TGTGCCTGGAGTGTACAGGGCGGCTATGGCTACACCTTC
-,TRBJ1-2,TRBV15,TRBD1,CATSRPRDRVHGYTF,TGTGCCACCAGCAGACCAAGGGACAGGGTCCATGGCTACACCTTC
-,TRBJ1-4,TRBV15,-,CATSRDSNEKLFF,TGTGCCACCAGCAGGGACAGTAATGAAAAACTGTTTTTT
-,TRBJ2-6,TRBV5-4,-,CAKGQGPGANVLTF,TGTGCCAAGGGCCAGGGGCCTGGGGCCAACGTCCTGACTTTC
-,TRBJ2-1,TRBV11-1,TRBD2,CASSTGLAHNEQFF,TGTGCCAGCAGCACGGGACTAGCCCACAATGAGCAGTTCTTC
few,TRBJ2-1,TRBV19,-,CASSIGLGAGYEQFF,TGTGCCAGTAGTATAGGACTAGGGGCCGGCTATGAGCAGTTCTTC
-,TRBJ2-2,TRBV28,-,CASRTGTQSTGELFF,TGTGCCAGCAGAACCGGGACACAGAGCACCGGGGAGCTGTTTTTT
-,TRBJ1-4,TRBV27,TRBD1,CASRRQGAEKLFF,TGTGCCAGCAGACGACAGGGGGCCGAAAAACTGTTTTTT
-,TRBJ2-7,TRBV29-1,TRBD1,CSVGTGSSEQYF,TGCAGCGTTGGGACAGGGTCGAGCGAGCAGTACTTC
few,TRBJ2-7,TRBV6-1,-,CASSAPRGQYF,TGTGCCAGCAGTGCCCCCCGGGGGCAGTACTTC
few,TRBJ2-5,TRBV7-9,TRBD2,CASSLAQLAGGTQETQYF,TGTGCCAGCAGCTTAGCGCAACTAGCGGGAGGGACCCAAGAGACCCAGTACTTC
-,TRBJ1-4,TRBV7-9,-,CASSLEWGSNEKLFF,TGTGCCAGCAGCTTAGAATGGGGCAGTAATGAAAAACTGTTTTTT
-,TRBJ1-5,TRBV7-6,TRBD1,CASSLAGTADQPQHF,TGTGCCAGCAGCTTAGCGGGGACAGCGGATCAGCCCCAGCATTTT
few,TRBJ1-1,TRBV29-1,-,CSVEGQMNTEAFF,TGCAGCGTTGAAGGGCAAATGAACACTGAAGCTTTCTTT
-,TRBJ1-2,TRBV19,-,CASNSRGLGYGYTF,TGTGCCAGCAATTCTCGGGGACTCGGCTATGGCTACACCTTC
-,TRBJ2-5,TRBV28,TRBD2,CASSRGLAGAETQYF,TGTGCCAGCAGCCGGGGACTAGCGGGAGCAGAGACCCAGTACTTC
-,TRBJ2-3,TRBV25-1,-,CASRPGTKPSTDTQYF,TGTGCCAGCAGACCCGGGACAAAACCTAGCACAGATACGCAGTATTTT
-,TRBJ1-2,TRBV28,-,CASSLSGLGGGDYGYTF,TGTGCCAGCAGTTTGTCGGGTCTCGGGGGGGGCGACTATGGCTACACCTTC